This TCR beta chain comes out of a study of cytomegalovirus exposure and HLA in healthy donors. The CDR3 contains 15 residues. Germline loops: CDR1 SGHNT, CDR2 YYREEE (reference sequence). After removal of 4 bases from V and 6 bases from J, the junction contained 11 bases not matched to a gene. The method was immunoSEQ multiplex PCR; TCRdb's version includes in-frame clones alone and lacks a portion of them. Of about 250,000 clones detected, roughly 87% appear once; the ten largest clones hold around 13%. In regard to this clone: Antigen: not known.

Study-level results: Under in vitro conditions, a few CMV-associated chains were confirmed as specific for CMV antigens. Both high specificity and high sensitivity reportedly marked the classifier's diagnosis of cytomegalovirus status. That first-cohort TCR clusters tended to co-occur in the roughly 110 validation repertoires was found in a later analysis.

The donors were members of the approximately 110-subject validation cohort (separate from the roughly 670-subject first cohort). The specimen was PBMCs. This sequence originates from a man aged 18-30 years in good health and CMV-seropositive. J is TRBJ1-2 and V is TRBV5-4; 8 nucleotides agree with TRBD1. Here the CDR3 DNA reads TGTGCCAGCAGCCCTACTAGTGGACAGGGAGATGGCTACACCTTC. Its translation: CASSPTSGQGDGYTF.